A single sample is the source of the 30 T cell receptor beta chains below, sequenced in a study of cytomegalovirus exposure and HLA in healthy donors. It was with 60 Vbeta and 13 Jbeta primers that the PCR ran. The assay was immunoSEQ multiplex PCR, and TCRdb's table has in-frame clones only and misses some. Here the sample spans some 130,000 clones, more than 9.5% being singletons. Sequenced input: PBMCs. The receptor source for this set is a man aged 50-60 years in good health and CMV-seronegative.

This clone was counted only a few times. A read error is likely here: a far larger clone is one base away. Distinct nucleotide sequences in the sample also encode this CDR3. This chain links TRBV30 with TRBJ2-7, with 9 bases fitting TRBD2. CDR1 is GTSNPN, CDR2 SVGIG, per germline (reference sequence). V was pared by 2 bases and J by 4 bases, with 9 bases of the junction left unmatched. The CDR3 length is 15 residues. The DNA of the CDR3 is TGTGCCTGGAGTTCCCCGCGGGAGGGCCCATACGAGCAGTACTTC. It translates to CAWSSPREGPYEQYF.

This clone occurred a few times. Written as DNA, the CDR3 is TGTGCCAGCAGCTTAATGAGCTTCGGGGGAGGAGATACGCAGTATTTT. It encodes CASSLMSFGGGDTQYF. V gene TRBV7-9 combines with J gene TRBJ2-3, with D perhaps TRBD2 (6 bases). The V gene's germline CDR1 is SEHNR and CDR2 FQNEAQ (reference sequence). Deletions cut 2 bases from V and 5 bases from J, with 17 bases between. The CDR3 loop spans 16 amino acids.

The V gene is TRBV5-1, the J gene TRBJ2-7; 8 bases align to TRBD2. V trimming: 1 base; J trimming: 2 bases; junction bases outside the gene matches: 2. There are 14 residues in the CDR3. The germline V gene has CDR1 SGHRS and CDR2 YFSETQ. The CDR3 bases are TGCGCCAGCAGCTTGACTAGCGGAGCCTACGAGCAGTACTTC. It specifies CASSLTSGAYEQYF.

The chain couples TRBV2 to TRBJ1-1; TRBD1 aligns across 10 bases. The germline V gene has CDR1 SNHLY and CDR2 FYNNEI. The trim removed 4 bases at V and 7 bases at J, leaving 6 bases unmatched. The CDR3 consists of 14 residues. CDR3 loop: CASSGQGARDEAFF. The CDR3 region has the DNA TGTGCCAGCAGTGGACAGGGGGCAAGAGATGAAGCTTTCTTT.

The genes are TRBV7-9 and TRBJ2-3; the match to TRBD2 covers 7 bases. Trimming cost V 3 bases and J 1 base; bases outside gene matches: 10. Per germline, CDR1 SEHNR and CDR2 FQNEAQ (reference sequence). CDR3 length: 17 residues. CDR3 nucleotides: TGTGCCAGCAGCTTCCGCCTCGGGGCGGGGGGCACAGATACGCAGTATTTT. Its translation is CASSFRLGAGGTDTQYF.

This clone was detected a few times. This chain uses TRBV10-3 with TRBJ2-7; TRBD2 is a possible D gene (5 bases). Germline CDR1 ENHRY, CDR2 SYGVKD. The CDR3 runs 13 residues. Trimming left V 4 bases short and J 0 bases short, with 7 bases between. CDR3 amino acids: CAISGTASYEQYF. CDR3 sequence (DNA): TGTGCCATCAGTGGGACTGCCTCCTACGAGCAGTACTTC.

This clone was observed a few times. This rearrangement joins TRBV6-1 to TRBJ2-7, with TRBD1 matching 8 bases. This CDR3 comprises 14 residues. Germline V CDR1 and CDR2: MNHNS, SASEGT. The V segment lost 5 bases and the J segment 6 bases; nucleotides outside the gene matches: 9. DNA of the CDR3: TGTGCCAGCAGTCCCGACAGGGGTGGTGTCGAGCAGTACTTC. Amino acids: CASSPDRGGVEQYF.

CDR3 region: CASRTENNSPLHF. The CDR3 DNA follows: TGTGCCAGCAGGACAGAGAATAATTCACCCCTCCACTTT. The chain links TRBV6-5 to TRBJ1-6; a possible D gene is TRBD1 (5 bases). V dropped 6 bases and J dropped 5 bases, with 8 bases sitting between them. This CDR3 contains 13 residues. Per the germline V gene, CDR1 is MNHEY and CDR2 is SVGAGI.

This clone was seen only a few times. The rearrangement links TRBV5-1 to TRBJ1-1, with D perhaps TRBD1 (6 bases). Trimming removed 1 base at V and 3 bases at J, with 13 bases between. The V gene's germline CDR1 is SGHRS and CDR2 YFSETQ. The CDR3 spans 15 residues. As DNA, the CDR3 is TGCGCCAGCAGCTTGTCATCGGGGGGCGACACTGAAGCTTTCTTT. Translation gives CASSLSSGGDTEAFF.

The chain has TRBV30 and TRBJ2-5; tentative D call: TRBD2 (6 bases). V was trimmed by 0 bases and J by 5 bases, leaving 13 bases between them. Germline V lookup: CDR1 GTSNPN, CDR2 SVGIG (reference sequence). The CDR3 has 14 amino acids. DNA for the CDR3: TGTGCCTGGAGTGTTGGCCGCGGGGTGGAGACCCAGTACTTC. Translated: CAWSVGRGVETQYF.

CDR3 amino acids: CSGGGTNTEAFF. As DNA, the CDR3 is TGCAGCGGGGGGGGTACTAACACTGAAGCTTTCTTT. The rearrangement links TRBV29-1 to TRBJ1-1; tentatively, D is TRBD1 (5 bases). There are 12 residues in the CDR3. CDR1 SQVTM and CDR2 ANQGSEA come from the germline V gene. The V end lost 7 bases, the J end lost 2 bases, and 11 bases lay between the germline ends. Drawing the rest from reference TRBV29-1 and TRBJ1-1, the complete variable domain is SAVISQKPSRDICQRGTSLTIQCQVDSQVTMMFWYRQQPGQSLTLIATANQGSEATYESGFVIDKFPISRPNLTFSTLTVSNMSPEDSSIYLCSGGGTNTEAFFGQGTRLTVV.

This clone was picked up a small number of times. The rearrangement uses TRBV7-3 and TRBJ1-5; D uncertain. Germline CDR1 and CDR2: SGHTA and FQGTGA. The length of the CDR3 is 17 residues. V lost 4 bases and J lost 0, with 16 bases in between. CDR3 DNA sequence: TGTGCCAGCAGCTCGGCCACAGAAAGCCATAGCAATCAGCCCCAGCATTTT. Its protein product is CASSSATESHSNQPQHF.

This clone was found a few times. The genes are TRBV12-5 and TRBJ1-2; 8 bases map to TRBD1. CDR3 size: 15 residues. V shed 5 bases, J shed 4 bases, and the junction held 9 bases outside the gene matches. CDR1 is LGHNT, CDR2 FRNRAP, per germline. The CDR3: CASGPPWTGTYGYTF. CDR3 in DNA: TGTGCTAGTGGTCCCCCATGGACAGGGACCTATGGCTACACCTTC.

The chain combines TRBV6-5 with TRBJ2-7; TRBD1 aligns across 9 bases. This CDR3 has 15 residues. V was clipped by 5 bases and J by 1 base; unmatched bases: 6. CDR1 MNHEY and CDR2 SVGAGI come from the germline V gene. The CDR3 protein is CASSVDRGASYEQYF. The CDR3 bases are TGTGCCAGCAGTGTCGACAGGGGGGCATCCTACGAGCAGTACTTC.

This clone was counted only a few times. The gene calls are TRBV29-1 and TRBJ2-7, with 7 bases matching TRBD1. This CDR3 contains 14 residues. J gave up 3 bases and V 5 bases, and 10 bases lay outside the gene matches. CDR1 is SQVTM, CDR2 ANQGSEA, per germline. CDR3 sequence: CSVPGGPTNYEQYF. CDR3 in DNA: TGCAGCGTTCCAGGGGGTCCCACTAACTACGAGCAGTACTTC.

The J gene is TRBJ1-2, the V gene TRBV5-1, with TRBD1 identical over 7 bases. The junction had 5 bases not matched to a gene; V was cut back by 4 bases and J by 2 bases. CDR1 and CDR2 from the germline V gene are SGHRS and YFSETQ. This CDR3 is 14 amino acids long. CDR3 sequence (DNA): TGCGCCAGCAGCGGGTCGACAGGGAACTATGGCTACACCTTC. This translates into CASSGSTGNYGYTF.

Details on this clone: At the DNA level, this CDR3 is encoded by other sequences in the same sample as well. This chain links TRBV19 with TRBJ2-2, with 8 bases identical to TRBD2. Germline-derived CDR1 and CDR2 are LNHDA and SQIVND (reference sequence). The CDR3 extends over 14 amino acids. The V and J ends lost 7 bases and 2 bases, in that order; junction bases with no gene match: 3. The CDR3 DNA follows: TGTGCCAGTACGGGGGGGACAAACACCGGGGAGCTGTTTTTT. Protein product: CASTGGTNTGELFF.

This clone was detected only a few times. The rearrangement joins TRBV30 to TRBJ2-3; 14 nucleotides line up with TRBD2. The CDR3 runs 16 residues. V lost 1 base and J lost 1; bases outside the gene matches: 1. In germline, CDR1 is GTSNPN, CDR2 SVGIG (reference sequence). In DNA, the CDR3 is TGTGCCTGGAGTGCGGGACTAGCGGGGGGCACAGATACGCAGTATTTT. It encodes CAWSAGLAGGTDTQYF.

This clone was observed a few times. The CDR3 spells CASTGTGIANEQYF. CDR3 DNA: TGTGCCAGCACCGGGACAGGGATAGCAAACGAGCAGTACTTC. V and J are TRBV6-6 and TRBJ2-7, with 9 bases lining up with TRBD1. Germline V CDR1 and CDR2: MNHNY, SVGAGI (reference sequence). CDR3 length: 14 amino acids. J was trimmed by 5 bases and V by 7 bases; bases with no gene match: 9.

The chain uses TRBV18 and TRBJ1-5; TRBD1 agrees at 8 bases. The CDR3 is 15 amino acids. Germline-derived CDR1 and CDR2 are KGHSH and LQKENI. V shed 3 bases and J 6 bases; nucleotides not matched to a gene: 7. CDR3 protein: CASSPLTGEVQPQHF. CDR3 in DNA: TGTGCCAGCTCACCCTTGACAGGGGAGGTTCAGCCCCAGCATTTT.

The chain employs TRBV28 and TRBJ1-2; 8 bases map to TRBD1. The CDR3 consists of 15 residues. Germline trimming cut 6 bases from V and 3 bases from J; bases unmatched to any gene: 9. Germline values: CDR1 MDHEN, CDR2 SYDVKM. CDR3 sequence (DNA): TGTGCCAGCAGCCCCCCCAGGGGGCGGCACTATGGCTACACCTTC. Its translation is CASSPPRGRHYGYTF.

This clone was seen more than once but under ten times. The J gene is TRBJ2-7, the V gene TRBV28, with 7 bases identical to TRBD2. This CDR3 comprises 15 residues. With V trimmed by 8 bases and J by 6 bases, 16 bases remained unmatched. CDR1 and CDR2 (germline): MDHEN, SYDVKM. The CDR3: CASPPSDGGKREQYF. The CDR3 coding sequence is TGTGCCAGCCCTCCCTCCGACGGGGGGAAACGCGAGCAGTACTTC.

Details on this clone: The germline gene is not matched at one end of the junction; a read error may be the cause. The CDR3 sequence is CVSSLRRTGQETQYF. CDR3 DNA: TGTGTCAGCAGTTTAAGGCGCACAGGGCAAGAGACCCAGTACTTC. The chain couples TRBV27 to TRBJ2-5; perhaps TRBD1 as D (6 bases). The CDR3 is 15 residues long. Germline loops: CDR1 MNHEY, CDR2 SMNVEV (reference sequence).

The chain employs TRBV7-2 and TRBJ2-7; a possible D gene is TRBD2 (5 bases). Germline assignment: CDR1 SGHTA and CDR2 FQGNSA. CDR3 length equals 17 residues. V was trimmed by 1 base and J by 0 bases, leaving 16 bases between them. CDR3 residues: CASSLGPPGVYSYEQYF. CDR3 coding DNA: TGTGCCAGCAGCTTAGGGCCGCCCGGGGTTTACTCCTACGAGCAGTACTTC.

The CDR3 nucleotides read TGTGCCAGCAGCTCCCAGAGTCCGGGACTAAATTCACCCCTCCACTTT. This sequence encodes CASSSQSPGLNSPLHF. The V call is TRBV9, the J call TRBJ1-6; a weak D match, TRBD1 (5 bases). CDR1 and CDR2 from the germline V gene are SGDLS and YYNGEE. V was shortened by 4 bases and J by 7 bases, with 18 bases between the two germline ends. The length of the CDR3 is 16 residues.

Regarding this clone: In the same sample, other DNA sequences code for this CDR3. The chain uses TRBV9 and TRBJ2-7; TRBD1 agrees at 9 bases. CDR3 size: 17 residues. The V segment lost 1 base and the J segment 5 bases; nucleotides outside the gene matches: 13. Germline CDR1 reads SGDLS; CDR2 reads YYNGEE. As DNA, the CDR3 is TGTGCCAGCAGCGTATCCCTCTCCGGGACAGGGAACGACGAGCAGTACTTC. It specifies CASSVSLSGTGNDEQYF. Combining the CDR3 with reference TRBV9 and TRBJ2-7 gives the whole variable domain DSGVTQTPKHLITATGQRVTLRCSPRSGDLSVYWYQQSLDQGLQFLIQYYNGEERAKGNILERFSAQQFPDLHSELNLSSLELGDSALYFCASSVSLSGTGNDEQYFGPGTRLTVT.

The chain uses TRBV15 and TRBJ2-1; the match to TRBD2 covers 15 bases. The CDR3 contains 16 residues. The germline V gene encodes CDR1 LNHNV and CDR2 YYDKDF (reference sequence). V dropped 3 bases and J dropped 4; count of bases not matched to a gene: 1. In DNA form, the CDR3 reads TGTGCCACCAGCAGTGGACTAGCGGGAGGGTACAATGAGCAGTTCTTC. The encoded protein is CATSSGLAGGYNEQFF.

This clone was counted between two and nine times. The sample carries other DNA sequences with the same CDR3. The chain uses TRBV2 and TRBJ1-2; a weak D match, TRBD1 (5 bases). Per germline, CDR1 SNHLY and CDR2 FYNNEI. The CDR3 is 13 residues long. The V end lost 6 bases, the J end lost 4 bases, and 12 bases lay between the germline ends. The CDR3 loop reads CASRAGLGYGYTF. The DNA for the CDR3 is TGTGCCAGCAGGGCGGGACTCGGCTATGGCTACACCTTC.

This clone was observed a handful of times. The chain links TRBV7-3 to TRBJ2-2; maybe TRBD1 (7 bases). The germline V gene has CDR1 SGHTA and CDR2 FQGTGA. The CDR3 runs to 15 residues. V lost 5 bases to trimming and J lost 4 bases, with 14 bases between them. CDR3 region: CASSLRQGGTGELFF. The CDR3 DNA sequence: TGTGCCAGCAGCCTCCGACAGGGAGGCACCGGGGAGCTGTTTTTT.

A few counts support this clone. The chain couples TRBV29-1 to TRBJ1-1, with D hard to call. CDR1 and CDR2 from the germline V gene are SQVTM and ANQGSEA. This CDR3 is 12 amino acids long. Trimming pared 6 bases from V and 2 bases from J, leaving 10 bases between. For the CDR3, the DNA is TGCAGCGTCCAATCCCCCAACACTGAAGCTTTCTTT. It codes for CSVQSPNTEAFF.